This entry describes one T cell receptor (beta chain). Its antigen is as yet unknown. The CDR3 sequence is 16 residues long. V was pared by 5 bases and J by 4 bases, with 20 bases between. CDR1 is LNHDA, CDR2 SQIVND, per germline (reference sequence). Regarding time point: cycle 4 day 1 (C4D1), after five to seven weeks of nivolumab. Autologous stem cell transplantation was followed by relapse in every patient, and brentuximab vedotin exposure varied. The record originates from a study of PD-1 blockade in classical Hodgkin lymphoma. In the study overall: Patients received nivolumab 3 mg/kg intravenously every 2 weeks.

Study-level points and caveats: Newly diagnosed patients were reported to exhibit reduced baseline TCR diversity relative to healthy donors.

Produced via immunoSEQ multiplex PCR; TCRdb's table is partial and in-frame only. The sample includes about 110,000 clones, roughly nine tenths of them seen just once. The clonotype originates from a human donor with classical Hodgkin lymphoma. The chain couples TRBV19 to TRBJ1-2; possibly TRBD1 for D (5 bases). The input for sequencing was peripheral blood mononuclear cells (PBMCs), taken before the fourth cycle of nivolumab. CDR3 bases: TGTGCCAGTAGTCCACCCCCTCGGGGGAACCTCTATGGCTACACCTTC. Amino acids: CASSPPPRGNLYGYTF.